This section outlines one T cell receptor beta chain sequence together with its context. This clone came up once. Its antigen remains unidentified. No base quality information exists; no much larger clone differs at one position. The immunoSEQ Assay, a bias-controlled multiplex PCR, was used to amplify TCRbeta CDR3 regions from genomic DNA. As for how the authors treated the data: The number of nucleated cells in each sample was estimated from the amplification of reference gene primers within the assay. To quantify the absolute abundance of each unique TCRbeta CDR3 rearrangement, sequence reads were collapsed and filtered. For each sample, productive Simpson clonality was calculated as the square root of Simpson's diversity index across productive rearrangements. Entries here come from immuneACCESS through TCRdb and include only in-frame sequences with V and J called. Some clones fail to appear in such tables; in the studies checked, an unresolved V gene covers under half of the shortfall, and the cause of the remainder is unknown. Clonal size and the V and J genes are those of that table, whereas D and trimming came from the DNA. The sample table holds about 110,000 clones, of which about 84% were seen once. The top ten clonotypes cover about 1.4% of the sample.

The data derive from a study of blood T cell repertoires in COVID-19 (dated by TCRdb to the early 2020s). In terms of the full investigation: Samples covering the acute and convalescent phases of COVID-19 were provided by collaborators in the United States, Italy and Spain. The prospective study material was composed of cDNA or gDNA derived from T cells, B-cell-depleted T cells, or PBMCs. Subjects who had been exposed to COVID-19, were actively infected with it, or had recovered from it provided the deeply sampled blood TCRbeta repertoires that made up the dataset. The repertoires were released in a freely available public database meant as a resource for research on the immune response to SARS-CoV-2. Samples were obtained from the ongoing ImmuneRACE study (first 160 participants) and from over a thousand subjects provided by 6 global collaborators. A de-identified subject ID, COVID-19 status, age in years and sex were almost always included in the sample metadata. Where available, HLA class I and class II types were obtained from metadata supplied by the sample provider rather than from assay-based typing.

Overall study outcomes, separate from this receptor: How much clinical and demographic metadata was included differed by source and by participant, and the metadata was provided uncurated.

The germline V gene supplies CDR1 SGHTA and CDR2 FQGTGA. The CDR3, cysteine through phenylalanine, is 15 amino acids long. Of all the DNA, just the CDR3 is kept, 45 bases in frame from base 1. V is cut back by 5 bases and J by 5 bases, with 6 bases in the junction unmatched. Each collaborating institution followed its own protocols to collect whole blood in K2EDTA tubes. For TCRbeta analysis, collaborators shipped samples in one of three forms: frozen whole blood, isolated PBMCs, or DNA extracted from either of those sample types. The rearranged segments are TRBV7-3 and TRBJ1-6; TRBD1 fits 7 bases in the junction. Sequencing was carried out using peripheral blood. The receptor was isolated from a man in his forties or fifties with acute or convalescent COVID-19. The DNA sequence follows: TGTGCCAGCAGCGCTATCGACAGGGATAATTCACCCCTCCACTTT. This sequence encodes CASSAIDRDNSPLHF.